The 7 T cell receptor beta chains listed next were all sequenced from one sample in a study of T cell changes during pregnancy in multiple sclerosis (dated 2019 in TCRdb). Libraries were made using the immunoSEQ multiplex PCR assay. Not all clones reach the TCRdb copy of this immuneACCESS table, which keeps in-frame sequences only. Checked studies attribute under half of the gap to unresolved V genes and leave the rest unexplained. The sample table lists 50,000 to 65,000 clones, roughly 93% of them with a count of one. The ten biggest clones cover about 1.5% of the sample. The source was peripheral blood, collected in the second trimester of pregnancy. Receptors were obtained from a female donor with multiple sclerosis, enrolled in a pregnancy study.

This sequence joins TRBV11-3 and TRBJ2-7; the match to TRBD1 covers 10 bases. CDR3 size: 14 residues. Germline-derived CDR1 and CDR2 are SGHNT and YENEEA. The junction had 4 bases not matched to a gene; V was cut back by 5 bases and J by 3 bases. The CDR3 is CASSPGQGIYEQYF. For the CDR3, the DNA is TGTGCCAGCAGCCCGGGACAGGGGATCTACGAGCAGTACTTC.

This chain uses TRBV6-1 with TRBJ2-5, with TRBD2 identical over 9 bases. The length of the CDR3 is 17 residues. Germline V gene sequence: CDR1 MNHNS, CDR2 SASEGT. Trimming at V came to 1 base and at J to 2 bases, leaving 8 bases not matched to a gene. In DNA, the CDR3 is TGTGCCAGCAGTGAAGTTATAGCGGGGGCTATACAAGAGACCCAGTACTTC. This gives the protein CASSEVIAGAIQETQYF.

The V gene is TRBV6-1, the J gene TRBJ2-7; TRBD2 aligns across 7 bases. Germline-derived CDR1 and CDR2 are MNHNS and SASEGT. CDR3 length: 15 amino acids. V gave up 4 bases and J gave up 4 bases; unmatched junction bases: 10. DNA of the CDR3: TGTGCCAGCAGTGTACGGGGGGTCAACCCATACGAGCAGTACTTC. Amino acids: CASSVRGVNPYEQYF.

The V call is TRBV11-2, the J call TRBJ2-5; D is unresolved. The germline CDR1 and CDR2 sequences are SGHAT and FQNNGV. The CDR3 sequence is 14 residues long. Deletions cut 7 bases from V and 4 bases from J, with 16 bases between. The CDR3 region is CASTYSPLRETQYF. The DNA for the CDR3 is TGTGCCAGCACCTACAGCCCTCTACGAGAGACCCAGTACTTC.

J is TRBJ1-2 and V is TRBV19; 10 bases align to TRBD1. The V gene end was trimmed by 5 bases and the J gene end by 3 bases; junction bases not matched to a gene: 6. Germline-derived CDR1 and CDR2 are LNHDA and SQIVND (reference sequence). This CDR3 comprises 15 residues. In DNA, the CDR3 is TGTGCCAGTAGTGTCAGACAGGGGGCGGACTATGGCTACACCTTC. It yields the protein CASSVRQGADYGYTF.

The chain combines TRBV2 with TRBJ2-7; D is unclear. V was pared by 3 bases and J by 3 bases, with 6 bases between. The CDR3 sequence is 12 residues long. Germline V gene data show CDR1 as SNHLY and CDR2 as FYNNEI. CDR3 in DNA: TGTGCCAGCAGTGACAGGAACTACGAGCAGTACTTC. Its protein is CASSDRNYEQYF. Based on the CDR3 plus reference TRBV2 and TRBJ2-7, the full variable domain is EPEVTQTPSHQVTQMGQEVILRCVPISNHLYFYWYRQILGQKVEFLVSFYNNEISEKSEIFDDQFSVERPDGSNFTLKIRSTKLEDSAMYFCASSDRNYEQYFGPGTRLTVT.

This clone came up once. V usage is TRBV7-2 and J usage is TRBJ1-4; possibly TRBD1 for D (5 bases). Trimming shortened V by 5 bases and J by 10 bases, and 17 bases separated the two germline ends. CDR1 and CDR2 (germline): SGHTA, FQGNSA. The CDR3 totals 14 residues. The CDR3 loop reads CASSPRAGWGKLFF. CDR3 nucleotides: TGTGCCAGCAGCCCTAGGGCAGGGTGGGGAAAACTGTTTTTT. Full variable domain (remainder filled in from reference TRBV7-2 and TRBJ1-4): GAGVSQSPSNKVTEKGKDVELRCDPISGHTALYWYRQSLGQGLEFLIYFQGNSAPDKSGLPSDRFSAERTGGSVSTLTIQRTQQEDSAVYLCASSPRAGWGKLFFGSGTQLSVL.